The clone carrying this T cell receptor (beta chain) was counted at least ten times. These data are taken from a study of CD8 T cells in ankylosing spondylitis. TCRdb independently ran MiXCR on the 5' RACE reads; one entry per CDR3 protein. This sample has 150,000 to 200,000 distinct CDR3 sequences, with 13% found just once. The source of this sequence is a female donor with ankylosing spondylitis or in good health (not recorded which). Source material: blood, either unsorted or a sorted T cell fraction (not recorded which).

CDR3: CASGDREVSYNEQFF. As DNA, the CDR3 is TGTGCCAGCGGGGACAGGGAAGTCTCCTACAATGAGCAGTTCTTC. J is TRBJ2-1 and V is TRBV27; 9 bases are a match to TRBD1. Germline CDR1 reads MNHEY; CDR2 reads SMNVEV (reference sequence). This CDR3 is 15 amino acids long. V shed 8 bases, J shed 0 bases, and the junction held 5 bases outside the gene matches.